This T cell receptor beta chain was obtained from a study of early T cells in non-severe SARS-CoV-2 infection. TCRdb re-called the 5' RACE reads through MiXCR, storing one row per CDR3 protein. The sample carries roughly 24,000 distinct CDR3 sequences, 5% recorded once. The CDR3 has 14 amino acids. With 4 bases removed from V and 3 bases from J, the gap between germline ends came to 11 bases. Per the germline V gene, CDR1 is SGHNT and CDR2 is YYREEE (reference sequence). Sequencing used whole blood. The chain employs TRBV5-4 and TRBJ1-5; weak D call: TRBD1 (6 bases). This clonotype was sampled from an adult who was a healthcare worker with PCR-confirmed SARS-CoV-2 infection or an uninfected control (not recorded which). CDR3 nucleotides: TGTGCCAGCAGCACCGGACAGAACAATCAGCCCCAGCATTTT. Protein sequence: CASSTGQNNQPQHF. The full variable domain, completed using reference TRBV5-4 and TRBJ1-5, is ETGVTQSPTHLIKTRGQQVTLRCSSQSGHNTVSWYQQALGQGPQFIFQYYREEENGRGNFPPRFSGLQFPNYSSELNVNALELDDSALYLCASSTGQNNQPQHFGDGTRLSIL.